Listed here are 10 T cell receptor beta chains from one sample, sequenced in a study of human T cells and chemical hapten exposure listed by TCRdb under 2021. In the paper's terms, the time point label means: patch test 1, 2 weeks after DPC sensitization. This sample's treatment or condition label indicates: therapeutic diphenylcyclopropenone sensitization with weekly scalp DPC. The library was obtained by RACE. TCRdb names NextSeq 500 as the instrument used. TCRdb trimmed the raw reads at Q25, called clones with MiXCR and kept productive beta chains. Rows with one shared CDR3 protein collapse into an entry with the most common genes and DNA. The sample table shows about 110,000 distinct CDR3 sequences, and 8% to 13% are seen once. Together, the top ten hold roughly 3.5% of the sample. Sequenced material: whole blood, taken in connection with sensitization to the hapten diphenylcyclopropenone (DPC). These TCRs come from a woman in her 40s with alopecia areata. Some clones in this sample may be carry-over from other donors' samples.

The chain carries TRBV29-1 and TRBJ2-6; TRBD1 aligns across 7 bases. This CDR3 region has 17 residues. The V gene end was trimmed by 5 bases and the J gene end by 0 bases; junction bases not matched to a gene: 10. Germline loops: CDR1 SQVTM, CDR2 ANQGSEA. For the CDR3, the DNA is TGCAGCGTTTCGCTAGGCCAGGGGGTCTCTGGGGCCAACGTCCTGACTTTC. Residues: CSVSLGQGVSGANVLTF. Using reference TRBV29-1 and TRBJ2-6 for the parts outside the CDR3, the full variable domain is SAVISQKPSRDICQRGTSLTIQCQVDSQVTMMFWYRQQPGQSLTLIATANQGSEATYESGFVIDKFPISRPNLTFSTLTVSNMSPEDSSIYLCSVSLGQGVSGANVLTFGAGSRLTVL.

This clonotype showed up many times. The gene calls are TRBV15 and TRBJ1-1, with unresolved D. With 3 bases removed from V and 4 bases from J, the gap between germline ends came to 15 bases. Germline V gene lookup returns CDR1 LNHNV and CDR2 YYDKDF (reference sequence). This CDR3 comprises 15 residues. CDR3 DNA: TGTGCCACCAGCAGGCCCAGTGGCGTGATCACTGAAGCTTTCTTT. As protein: CATSRPSGVITEAFF.

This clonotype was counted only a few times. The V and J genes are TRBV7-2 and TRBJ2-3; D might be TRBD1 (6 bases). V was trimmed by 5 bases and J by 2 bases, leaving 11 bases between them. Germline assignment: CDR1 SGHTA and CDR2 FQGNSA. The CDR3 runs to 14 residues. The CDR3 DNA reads TGTGCCAGCAGCCCCGACAGGCCCACAGATACGCAGTATTTT. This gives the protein CASSPDRPTDTQYF.

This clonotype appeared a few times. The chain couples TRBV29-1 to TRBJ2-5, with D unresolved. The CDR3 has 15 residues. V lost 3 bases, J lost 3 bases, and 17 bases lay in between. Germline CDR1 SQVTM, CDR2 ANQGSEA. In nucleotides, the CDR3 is TGCAGCGTTGATTCCAGATTGGGCGGCGAAGAGACCCAGTACTTC. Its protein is CSVDSRLGGEETQYF.

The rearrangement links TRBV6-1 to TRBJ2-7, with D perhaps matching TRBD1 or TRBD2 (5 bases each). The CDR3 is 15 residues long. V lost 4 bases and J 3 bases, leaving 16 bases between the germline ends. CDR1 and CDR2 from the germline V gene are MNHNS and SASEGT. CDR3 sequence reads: CASSVPGPPDYEQYF. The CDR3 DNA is TGTGCCAGCAGTGTTCCGGGACCGCCGGACTACGAGCAGTACTTC.

The CDR3 sequence: CAISEGGLAFNEQYF. The DNA of the CDR3 is TGTGCCATCAGTGAGGGGGGACTAGCGTTCAACGAGCAGTACTTC. The chain couples TRBV10-3 to TRBJ2-7; 10 bases line up with TRBD2. Germline-derived CDR1 and CDR2 are ENHRY and SYGVKD. This CDR3 spans 15 amino acids. The V gene end was trimmed by 2 bases and the J gene end by 5 bases; junction bases not matched to a gene: 6.

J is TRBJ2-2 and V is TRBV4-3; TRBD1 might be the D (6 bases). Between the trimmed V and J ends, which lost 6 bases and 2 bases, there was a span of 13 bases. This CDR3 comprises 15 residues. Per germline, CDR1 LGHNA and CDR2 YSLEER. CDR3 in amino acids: CASRTRDINTGELFF. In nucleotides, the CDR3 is TGCGCCAGCAGAACGAGGGACATAAACACCGGGGAGCTGTTTTTT.

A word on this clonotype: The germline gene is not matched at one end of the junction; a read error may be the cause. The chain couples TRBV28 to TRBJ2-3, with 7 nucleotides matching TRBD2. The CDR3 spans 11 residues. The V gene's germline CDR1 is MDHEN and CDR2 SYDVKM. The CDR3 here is CACSGARGTTF. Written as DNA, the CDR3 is TGTGCCTGCAGTGGAGCCCGGGGGACTACTTTT.

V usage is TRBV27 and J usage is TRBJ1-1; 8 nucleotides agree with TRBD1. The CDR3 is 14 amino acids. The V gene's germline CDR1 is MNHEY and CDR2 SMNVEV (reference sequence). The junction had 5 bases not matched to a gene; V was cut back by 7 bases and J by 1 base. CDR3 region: CASTLDRANTEAFF. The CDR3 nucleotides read TGTGCCAGCACCCTGGACAGGGCGAACACTGAAGCTTTCTTT.

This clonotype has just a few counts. This CDR3 reads CASERADNSYEQYF. As DNA, the CDR3 is TGTGCCAGCGAACGGGCAGACAACTCCTACGAGCAGTACTTC. This sequence joins TRBV6-2 or TRBV6-3 and TRBJ2-7, with D hard to call. There are 14 residues in the CDR3. Between the trimmed V and J ends, which lost 8 bases and 0 bases, there was a span of 14 bases. Per germline, CDR1 MNHEY and CDR2 SVGEGT.